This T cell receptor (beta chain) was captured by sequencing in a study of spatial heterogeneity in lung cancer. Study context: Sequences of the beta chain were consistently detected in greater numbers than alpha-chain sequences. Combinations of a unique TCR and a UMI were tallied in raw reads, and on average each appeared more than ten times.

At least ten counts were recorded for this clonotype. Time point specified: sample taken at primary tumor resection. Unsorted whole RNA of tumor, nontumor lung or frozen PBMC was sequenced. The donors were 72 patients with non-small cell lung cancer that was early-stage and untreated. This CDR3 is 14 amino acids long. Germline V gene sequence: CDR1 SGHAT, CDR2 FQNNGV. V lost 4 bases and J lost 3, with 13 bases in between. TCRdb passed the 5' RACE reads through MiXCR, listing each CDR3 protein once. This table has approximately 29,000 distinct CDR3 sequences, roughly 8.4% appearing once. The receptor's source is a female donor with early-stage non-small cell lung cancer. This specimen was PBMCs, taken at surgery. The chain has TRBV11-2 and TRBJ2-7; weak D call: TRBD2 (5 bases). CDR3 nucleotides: TGTGCCAGCAGCTCACTTTCGGGGAACTACGAGCAGTACGTC. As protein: CASSSLSGNYEQYV.